The 7 T cell receptor beta chains below all came from one sample that was sequenced in a study of blood T cell repertoires in COVID-19. Only in-frame clones appear in the TCRdb table, and some are missing; sequencing was by immunoSEQ multiplex PCR. The profile shows 80,000 to 100,000 clones, approximately 86% of them singletons. The sequenced sample was peripheral blood. Receptors were obtained from an elderly woman with acute or convalescent COVID-19.

This chain links TRBV27 with TRBJ2-2; TRBD1 matches 10 bases. Germline CDR1 MNHEY, CDR2 SMNVEV (reference sequence). The CDR3 length is 16 residues. V was clipped by 4 bases and J by 4 bases; unmatched bases: 6. CDR3 in DNA: TGTGCCAGCAGTTCGCGACAGGGGGCAGGCACCGGGGAGCTGTTTTTT. It translates to CASSSRQGAGTGELFF.

This clone has only one observation. The rearrangement joins TRBV5-1 to TRBJ2-2, with TRBD2 as a possible D gene (7 bases). This CDR3 region has 15 residues. Germline V gene sequence: CDR1 SGHRS, CDR2 YFSETQ. V lost 2 bases and J 5 bases, leaving 13 bases between the germline ends. The CDR3 DNA is TGCGCCAGCAGCTTCGGGGGGCCATTTACCGGGGAGCTGTTTTTT. As protein: CASSFGGPFTGELFF.

CDR3 DNA: TGTGCCAGCAGTTGGGGACAGGGGATCGGTTCACCCCTCCACTTT. This sequence encodes CASSWGQGIGSPLHF. V is TRBV28 and J is TRBJ1-6; 10 bases are a match to TRBD1. The CDR3 has 15 residues. Germline CDR1 is MDHEN and CDR2 is SYDVKM. After removal of 4 bases from V and 9 bases from J, the junction contained 6 bases not matched to a gene.

V gene TRBV10-2 combines with J gene TRBJ1-2; no reliable D call. CDR3 size: 14 residues. Trimming took off 1 base at V and 7 bases at J, with 13 bases between the two ends. Per germline, CDR1 WSHSY and CDR2 SAAADI. The CDR3: CASSEFEKWAGYTF. DNA for the CDR3: TGCGCCAGCAGTGAGTTTGAGAAGTGGGCTGGCTACACCTTC.

J is TRBJ1-6 and V is TRBV2; D might be TRBD1 (6 bases). The CDR3 runs 14 residues. The ends were cut back, 8 bases at V and 6 bases at J, with 14 bases in the middle. Germline V CDR1 and CDR2: SNHLY, FYNNEI. This CDR3 is CASGITGFNSPLHF. The CDR3 DNA follows: TGTGCCAGCGGTATAACAGGGTTTAATTCACCCCTCCACTTT.

This clone has just a few counts. The chain recombines TRBV7-2 with TRBJ1-2; D unclear. CDR1 is SGHTA and CDR2 is FQGNSA in the germline V gene. The CDR3 contains 17 residues. Trimming pared 5 bases from V and 2 bases from J, leaving 21 bases between. CDR3 coding DNA: TGTGCCAGCAGCCTCCCATATCAGAGGGCAACGAACTATGGCTACACCTTC. Translated: CASSLPYQRATNYGYTF. Full variable domain (missing parts from reference TRBV7-2 and TRBJ1-2): GAGVSQSPSNKVTEKGKDVELRCDPISGHTALYWYRQSLGQGLEFLIYFQGNSAPDKSGLPSDRFSAERTGGSVSTLTIQRTQQEDSAVYLCASSLPYQRATNYGYTFGSGTRLTVV.

The J gene is TRBJ1-6, the V gene TRBV4-1; D gene uncertain. The V gene's germline CDR1 is MGHRA and CDR2 YSYEKL. The V end lost 1 base, the J end lost 8 bases, and 9 bases lay between the germline ends. The CDR3 is 14 amino acids. This CDR3 is CASSQGSLYSPLHF. CDR3 nucleotide sequence: TGCGCCAGCAGCCAAGGCTCACTCTATTCACCCCTCCACTTT.